The rows below give T cell receptor beta chains drawn from one sample of a study of OX40 agonist ivuxolimab in advanced cancers. Profiling relied on immunoSEQ multiplex PCR, and the TCRdb table lists in-frame clones only, not all of them. The data contain some 14,000 clones, roughly 75% of them seen just once; the ten biggest clones take up 13% to 15%. Sequencing was performed on CD4+ or CD8+ T cells sorted from blood, taken in a trial of the OX40 agonist ivuxolimab. The receptors were gathered from an adult with an advanced solid tumor such as melanoma, head and neck, liver or kidney cancer. CDR3s include the opening cysteine and the closing phenylalanine or tryptophan. The D gene is left open where the match is weak. A clone size is listed for some rows: how often the clone was seen (once, few, many), or a class if it is expanded.

cdr3_nt: TGTGCCATCATATCTGGGTACGAGCAGTACTTC; cdr3_aa: CAIISGYEQYF; j_call: TRBJ2-7; d_call: NA; cdr3_length: 11; clone_size: NA; v_call: TRBV10-3
cdr3_nt: TGTGCCAGCAGTTACTCGATTGGATACAATCAGCCCCAGCATTTT; cdr3_aa: CASSYSIGYNQPQHF; j_call: TRBJ1-5; d_call: NA; cdr3_length: 15; clone_size: NA; v_call: TRBV6-5
cdr3_nt: TGCGCCAGCAGCCAAGAAGTCGCAGGGGGTTCATACGAGCAGTACTTC; cdr3_aa: CASSQEVAGGSYEQYF; j_call: TRBJ2-7; d_call: TRBD1; cdr3_length: 16; clone_size: NA; v_call: TRBV4-1
cdr3_nt: TGTGCCAGCCCCAGGCGGGGGTCGTGGACAGATACGCAGTATTTT; cdr3_aa: CASPRRGSWTDTQYF; j_call: TRBJ2-3; d_call: TRBD2; cdr3_length: 15; clone_size: NA; v_call: TRBV2
cdr3_nt: TGTGCCAGCAGCGCAGGACAGGGGGGCCAAGAGACCCAGTACTTC; cdr3_aa: CASSAGQGGQETQYF; j_call: TRBJ2-5; d_call: TRBD1; cdr3_length: 15; clone_size: NA; v_call: TRBV7-6
cdr3_nt: TGTGCCAGCAGCTTAGAGGCTGAGCAGTTCTTC; cdr3_aa: CASSLEAEQFF; j_call: TRBJ2-1; d_call: NA; cdr3_length: 11; clone_size: once; v_call: TRBV11-3
cdr3_nt: TGTGCCAGCAGCGATGGCGGGAGGGCGACCTACGAGCAGTACTTC; cdr3_aa: CASSDGGRATYEQYF; j_call: TRBJ2-7; d_call: TRBD2; cdr3_length: 15; clone_size: NA; v_call: TRBV11-3
cdr3_nt: TGTGCCAGCAGCTTACAGGGAGGTGACACTGAAGCTTTCTTT; cdr3_aa: CASSLQGGDTEAFF; j_call: TRBJ1-1; d_call: NA; cdr3_length: 14; clone_size: NA; v_call: TRBV7-2
cdr3_nt: TGTGCCAGCAGCCATGAACACGAGCAGTACTTC; cdr3_aa: CASSHEHEQYF; j_call: TRBJ2-7; d_call: NA; cdr3_length: 11; clone_size: NA; v_call: TRBV7-9
cdr3_nt: TGCGCCAGCAGCCCAGCTAGCGGGGGGTTGTACGAGCAGTACTTC; cdr3_aa: CASSPASGGLYEQYF; j_call: TRBJ2-7; d_call: TRBD2; cdr3_length: 15; clone_size: few; v_call: TRBV10-1
cdr3_nt: TGTGCCAGCAGTTTCTCAGCGGGGAAACCCTACGAGCAGTACTTC; cdr3_aa: CASSFSAGKPYEQYF; j_call: TRBJ2-7; d_call: TRBD2; cdr3_length: 15; clone_size: NA; v_call: TRBV27